A selection of T cell receptor beta chains follows, all from one sample in a study of blood T cell repertoires in COVID-19. The data were produced by immunoSEQ multiplex PCR, yet TCRdb's version contains in-frame clones alone and is incomplete. The sample includes 4,500 to 5,500 clones, around 88% of them seen just once. Sequenced sample: peripheral blood. All receptors derive from a man between 70 and 80 years old with COVID-19, enrolled during active disease. Both conserved end residues are part of each CDR3. The D gene is left open where the match is weak. The size field is filled for only some rows; it gives once, few, many or a size class.

size: -; J: TRBJ2-1; V: TRBV3-1/TRBV3-2; D: -; DNA: TGTGCCAGCAGCCCCACCGGACTGGTCAATGAGCAGTTCTTC; CDR3: CASSPTGLVNEQFF
size: -; J: TRBJ1-1; V: TRBV12-5; D: TRBD1; DNA: TGTGCTAGTGGTTGGGGTACAGGGGTGAACACTGAAGCTTTCTTT; CDR3: CASGWGTGVNTEAFF
size: -; J: TRBJ2-1; V: TRBV4-1; D: -; DNA: TGCGCCAGCAGCCAAGGTCGAGGTTTTGAGCAGTTCTTC; CDR3: CASSQGRGFEQFF
size: -; J: TRBJ1-2; V: TRBV12-3/TRBV12-4; D: -; DNA: TGTGCCAGCAGTTTAGGGGGAGGAGATGGCTACACCTTC; CDR3: CASSLGGGDGYTF
size: -; J: TRBJ2-7; V: TRBV6-6; D: -; DNA: TGTGCCAGCAGTTACTCGGGGGGTTCCTACGAGCAGTACTTC; CDR3: CASSYSGGSYEQYF
size: -; J: TRBJ2-3; V: TRBV5-1; D: -; DNA: TGCGCCAGCCGGGTTCAGGGGCGACCAGATACGCAGTATTTT; CDR3: CASRVQGRPDTQYF
size: -; J: TRBJ2-3; V: TRBV27; D: -; DNA: TGTGCCAGCAGTTTATCGTTAACCAGGGCAAATACGCAGTATTTT; CDR3: CASSLSLTRANTQYF
size: -; J: TRBJ2-1; V: TRBV18; D: -; DNA: TGTGCCAGCTCACCGGGGGTACAGGGTGAGCAGTTCTTC; CDR3: CASSPGVQGEQFF
size: -; J: TRBJ2-7; V: TRBV2; D: TRBD1; DNA: TGTGCCAGCGCCGGGACAGGGGTCTTGGAGCAGTACTTC; CDR3: CASAGTGVLEQYF
size: -; J: TRBJ1-3; V: TRBV18; D: TRBD1; DNA: TGTGCCAGCTCACCACTAGGGACAGCGCGGCGAAGCACCATATATTTT; CDR3: CASSPLGTARRSTIYF
size: few; J: TRBJ1-2; V: TRBV5-1; D: -; DNA: TGCGCCAGCAGCGCCGACTGGGGCGGCTACACCTTC; CDR3: CASSADWGGYTF
size: -; J: TRBJ2-4; V: TRBV19; D: TRBD1; DNA: TGTGCCAGTAGTATAGTGACAGGGGCCGTAGCCAAAAACATTCAGTACTTC; CDR3: CASSIVTGAVAKNIQYF
size: -; J: TRBJ1-5; V: TRBV27; D: -; DNA: TGTGCCAGCAGTTTATCTGGTTGGCCCAACAATCAGCCCCAGCATTTT; CDR3: CASSLSGWPNNQPQHF
size: -; J: TRBJ2-4; V: TRBV5-5; D: -; DNA: TGTGCCAGCAGCTACGGAGAGGGGAGGAACATTCAGTACTTC; CDR3: CASSYGEGRNIQYF
size: -; J: TRBJ2-1; V: TRBV15; D: -; DNA: TGTGCCACCACCACCGACACTGGCTCCTACAATGAGCAGTTCTTC; CDR3: CATTTDTGSYNEQFF
size: few; J: TRBJ1-5; V: TRBV19; D: -; DNA: TGTGCCAGTAGTATCTGGGGCTCTGGCAATCAGCCCCAGCATTTT; CDR3: CASSIWGSGNQPQHF
size: -; J: TRBJ2-3; V: TRBV5-4; D: -; DNA: TGTGCCAGCAGCTTAGGGGAATTTGAGTACAGCACAGATACGCAGTATTTT; CDR3: CASSLGEFEYSTDTQYF
size: few; J: TRBJ1-5; V: TRBV30; D: -; DNA: TGTGCCTGGAGTACCGGTAACAATCAGCCCCAGCATTTT; CDR3: CAWSTGNNQPQHF
size: -; J: TRBJ1-1; V: TRBV4-1; D: TRBD1; DNA: TGCGCCAGCAGCCTAGGGGGCGAGACTGAAGCTTTCTTT; CDR3: CASSLGGETEAFF
size: -; J: TRBJ1-1; V: TRBV7-9; D: TRBD1; DNA: TGTGCCAGCAGCTTAGCACCGGGACAGGTTTTAAACACTGAAGCTTTCTTT; CDR3: CASSLAPGQVLNTEAFF
size: -; J: TRBJ1-2; V: TRBV6-4; D: TRBD1; DNA: TGTGCCAGCAGCCCTACCACAGGGGGCAATGGCTACACCTTC; CDR3: CASSPTTGGNGYTF
size: -; J: TRBJ1-1; V: TRBV19; D: TRBD1; DNA: TGTGCCAGTAGTAGCCTCTTAATCCGGGACAGGGGCTCGAACACTGAAGCTTTCTTT; CDR3: CASSSLLIRDRGSNTEAFF
size: once; J: TRBJ2-7; V: TRBV27; D: TRBD1; DNA: TGTGCCAGCAGTTTCCTTGACAGGGTAGGGACCGAGCAGTACTTC; CDR3: CASSFLDRVGTEQYF
size: -; J: TRBJ2-1; V: TRBV20-1; D: -; DNA: TGCAGTGCCACGACTCGGGATGAGCAGTTCTTC; CDR3: CSATTRDEQFF
size: -; J: TRBJ1-1; V: TRBV5-1; D: -; DNA: TGCGCCAGCAGCTGGGGGGGATCCGCCACTGAAGCTTTCTTT; CDR3: CASSWGGSATEAFF
size: -; J: TRBJ1-2; V: TRBV7-9; D: -; DNA: TGTGCCAGCAGCTTAGGTTCCGGGTTTCTAGGCTACACCTTC; CDR3: CASSLGSGFLGYTF
size: -; J: TRBJ2-1; V: TRBV4-2; D: TRBD2; DNA: TGTGCCAGCAGCCAGCTAGGGAGCGGGGGGCTCATGTCCTACAATGAGCAGTTCTTC; CDR3: CASSQLGSGGLMSYNEQFF
size: -; J: TRBJ2-7; V: TRBV19; D: -; DNA: TGTGCCAGTAGTATAGCCGTATTCTCCTACGAGCAGTACTTC; CDR3: CASSIAVFSYEQYF
size: -; J: TRBJ2-7; V: TRBV7-2; D: -; DNA: TGTGCCAGCAGCTTCAGTTCCAGCTACGAGCAGTACTTC; CDR3: CASSFSSSYEQYF
size: once; J: TRBJ2-7; V: TRBV7-9; D: -; DNA: TGTGCCAGCAGCTTACCAGGGACACCCTACGAGCAGTACTTC; CDR3: CASSLPGTPYEQYF